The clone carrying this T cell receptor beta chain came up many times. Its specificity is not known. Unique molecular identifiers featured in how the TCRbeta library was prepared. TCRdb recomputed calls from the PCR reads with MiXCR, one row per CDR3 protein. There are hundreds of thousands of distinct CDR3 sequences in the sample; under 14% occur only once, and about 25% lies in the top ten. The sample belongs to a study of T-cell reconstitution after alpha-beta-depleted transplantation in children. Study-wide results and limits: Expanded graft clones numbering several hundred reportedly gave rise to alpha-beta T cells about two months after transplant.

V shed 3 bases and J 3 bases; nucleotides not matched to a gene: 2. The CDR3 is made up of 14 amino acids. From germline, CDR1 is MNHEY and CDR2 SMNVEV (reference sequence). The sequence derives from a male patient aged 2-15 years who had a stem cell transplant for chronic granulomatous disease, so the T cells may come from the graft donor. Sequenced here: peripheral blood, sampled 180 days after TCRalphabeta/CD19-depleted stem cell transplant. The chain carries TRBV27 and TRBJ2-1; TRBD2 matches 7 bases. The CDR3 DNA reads TGTGCCAGCAGTTTTCGCGGGGGCTACAATGAGCAGTTCTTC. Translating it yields CASSFRGGYNEQFF.